A selection of T cell receptor beta chains follows, all from one sample in a study of Ad26.COV2.S vaccination and SARS-CoV-2 variants. Some clones are missing from TCRdb's copy, which holds only in-frame ones; the method was immunoSEQ multiplex PCR. This table holds around 370,000 clones, around 90% found once. This material consisted of peripheral blood, taken after recovery from COVID-19. These receptors all come from a human donor who had recovered from COVID-19. Both conserved end residues are part of each CDR3. The D gene is left open where the match is weak. Clone size is shown for a subset of rows, as once, few, many or a class of expanded clone.

TRBD1,TRBJ1-2,NA,TRBV15,TGTGCCACCAGCAGAAACTCCGGGACAGGTTATGGCTACACCTTC,CATSRNSGTGYGYTF
TRBD1,TRBJ2-2,NA,TRBV7-6,TGTGCCAGCAACGAAAAGGGACAGGCCCTCGGGAACACCGGGGAGCTGTTTTTT,CASNEKGQALGNTGELFF
NA,TRBJ2-4,NA,TRBV5-1,TGCGCCAGCAGCTTGACTGGGATTCAAAACATTCAGTACTTC,CASSLTGIQNIQYF
NA,TRBJ1-4,NA,TRBV6-5,TGTGCCAGCAGTTACTCGACGAATCCCAATGAAAAACTGTTTTTT,CASSYSTNPNEKLFF
TRBD1,TRBJ1-1,NA,TRBV19,TGTGCCAGTAGTTCAGACAGGGTTTATGGTGAAGCTTTCTTT,CASSSDRVYGEAFF
NA,TRBJ1-2,once,TRBV9,TGTGCCAGCAGCGTTACAGGGCTAAGTGGCTACACCTTC,CASSVTGLSGYTF
NA,TRBJ1-1,NA,TRBV5-1,TGCGCCAGCAGCTTGGAATTGTGGTCAGACATGAACACTGAAGCTTTCTTT,CASSLELWSDMNTEAFF
TRBD1,TRBJ2-3,NA,TRBV9,TGTGCCAGCAGCGGGGGGACAGCTAGCACAGATACGCAGTATTTT,CASSGGTASTDTQYF
NA,TRBJ2-1,NA,TRBV6-6,TGTGCCAGCAGTTACTCGATTGGCAGGTACAATGAGCAGTTCTTC,CASSYSIGRYNEQFF
TRBD1,TRBJ1-5,NA,TRBV6-2/TRBV6-3,TGTGCCAGCAGTTACCCCACAGGGGGCGGAAATCAGCCCCAGCATTTT,CASSYPTGGGNQPQHF
NA,TRBJ2-1,NA,TRBV27,TGTGCCAGCAGTTTTAGCAGGGCAAATGAGCAGTTCTTC,CASSFSRANEQFF
TRBD1,TRBJ1-4,NA,TRBV25-1,TGTGCCAGCACCGACAGGGTTGATGCCACTAATGAAAAACTGTTTTTT,CASTDRVDATNEKLFF
TRBD2,TRBJ2-3,NA,TRBV18,TGTGCCAGCTCAGCCCGACTAGCGGATATCACAGATACGCAGTATTTT,CASSARLADITDTQYF
TRBD2,TRBJ2-3,NA,TRBV29-1,TGCAGCGTTGAAGATAGGCCGGGACTAGCGGGGGGTTGGTCAGATACGCAGTATTTT,CSVEDRPGLAGGWSDTQYF
NA,TRBJ2-5,NA,TRBV5-4,TGTGCCAGCAGCTTGGAACTAGACGTTCGTGAGACCCAGTACTTC,CASSLELDVRETQYF
NA,TRBJ1-3,NA,TRBV5-1,TGCGCCAGCAGCTTGGCCACTGACAGCGAACACACCATATATTTT,CASSLATDSEHTIYF
TRBD1,TRBJ1-2,NA,TRBV10-2,TGCGCCAGCAGTGATGGGCAGGGGGCGAGAGACTATGGCTACACCTTC,CASSDGQGARDYGYTF
TRBD1,TRBJ2-7,once,TRBV3-1/TRBV3-2,TGTGCCAGCATGCGAGGGACAGGGGGCTCCGAGCAGTACTTC,CASMRGTGGSEQYF
NA,TRBJ1-2,NA,TRBV11-2,TGTGCCAGCAGCACGCAGGGGTCTAACTATGGCTACACCTTC,CASSTQGSNYGYTF
NA,TRBJ1-2,NA,TRBV5-5,TGTGCCAGCAGTAGGGATCGCTATGGCTACACCTTC,CASSRDRYGYTF
NA,TRBJ1-1,NA,TRBV5-6,TGTGCCAGCAGCTTGGTTGCCAGGGAAGCTTTCTTT,CASSLVAREAFF
NA,TRBJ2-5,NA,TRBV5-1,TGCGCCAGCAGCTTAACGGGAGCCATCCAAGAGACCCAGTACTTC,CASSLTGAIQETQYF
TRBD1,TRBJ2-1,NA,TRBV5-4,TGTGCCAGCAGCCCAAGGACAGGGAGCAATGAGCAGTTCTTC,CASSPRTGSNEQFF
NA,TRBJ1-2,NA,TRBV5-6,TGTGCCAGCAGCTTGGCTGCAGAAGTTAACTATGGCTACACCTTC,CASSLAAEVNYGYTF
NA,TRBJ1-5,NA,TRBV18,TGTGCCAGCTCACCGACGGATAGCAATCAGCCCCAGCATTTT,CASSPTDSNQPQHF
TRBD1,TRBJ2-3,NA,TRBV27,TGTGCCAGCAGCCTACAGGGGGCTAGCACAGATACGCAGTATTTT,CASSLQGASTDTQYF
NA,TRBJ1-3,NA,TRBV9,TGTGCCAGCAGCGACCAGGACTCTGGAAACACCATATATTTT,CASSDQDSGNTIYF
NA,TRBJ1-6,NA,TRBV7-9,TGTGCCAGCAGCCCCCGGACGGGCTTGGGAAATTCACCCCTCCACTTT,CASSPRTGLGNSPLHF
NA,TRBJ2-7,NA,TRBV13,TGTGCCAGCAGCTCGGGGTACAACTACGAGCAGTACTTC,CASSSGYNYEQYF
NA,TRBJ1-5,NA,TRBV18,TGTGCCAGCTCACAGGGGGTCAGCAATCAGCCCCAGCATTTT,CASSQGVSNQPQHF
TRBD1,TRBJ2-6,NA,TRBV24-1,TGTGCCACCAGTGATCCGCCAGGGGGATCTGGGGCCAACGTCCTGACTTTC,CATSDPPGGSGANVLTF
TRBD1,TRBJ1-6,NA,TRBV5-6,TGTGCCAGCAGCTTACAATCAGGGGGGAATTCACCCCTCCACTTT,CASSLQSGGNSPLHF
NA,TRBJ1-1,few,TRBV19,TGTGCCAGTAGTAAGGGGACGGAGAACACTGAAGCTTTCTTT,CASSKGTENTEAFF
NA,TRBJ1-5,once,TRBV5-1,TGCGCCAGCAGCTTAGACACAAACGGGGATCAGCCCCAGCATTTT,CASSLDTNGDQPQHF
TRBD1,TRBJ1-5,few,TRBV5-1,TGCGCCAGCAGCTTGGAGGGACAGCCCAATCAGCCCCAGCATTTT,CASSLEGQPNQPQHF
NA,TRBJ1-2,NA,TRBV2,TGTGCCACGGCGGGGCAGGGTGGATCTGGCTACACCTTC,CATAGQGGSGYTF
TRBD1,TRBJ2-7,NA,TRBV4-1,TGCGCCAGCAGCCTCCGTTACGGACAGGGCTACGAGCAGTACTTC,CASSLRYGQGYEQYF
NA,TRBJ1-4,NA,TRBV4-1,TGCGCCAGTCATAGTGGGGATGAAAAACTGTTTTTT,CASHSGDEKLFF
TRBD1,TRBJ1-2,once,TRBV5-1,TGCGCCAGCAGCAGAGGGACAGGGGGAGCCAACTATGGCTACACCTTC,CASSRGTGGANYGYTF
NA,TRBJ2-1,NA,TRBV4-3,TGCGCCAGCAGCCAAGACAGGGGGGGGTGGAATGAGCAGTTCTTC,CASSQDRGGWNEQFF
NA,TRBJ1-2,NA,TRBV7-8,TGTGCCAGCAGCTTAGCGTGGGAATATGGCTACACCTTC,CASSLAWEYGYTF
TRBD1,TRBJ2-7,NA,TRBV19,TGTGCCAGTAGGAGGACAGGACTCACTTACGAGCAGTACTTC,CASRRTGLTYEQYF
NA,TRBJ1-6,NA,TRBV11-2,TGTGCCAGCAGCTTAGAAAATACGGCAGTCTATTCACCCCTCCACTTT,CASSLENTAVYSPLHF
TRBD2,TRBJ2-4,NA,TRBV5-1,TGCGCCAGCAGCTTGGGCAGGGCGGGGGTCATTCAGTACTTC,CASSLGRAGVIQYF
NA,TRBJ1-1,NA,TRBV6-4,TGTGCCAGCAGTGACTCTATCACCAGGGTGAAGGGTTGTGCTGAAGCTTTCTTT,CASSDSITRVKGCAEAFF
NA,TRBJ2-2,NA,TRBV4-3,TGCGCCAGCAGCCAAGTTGTATTCACCGGGGAGCTGTTTTTT,CASSQVVFTGELFF
NA,TRBJ2-3,NA,TRBV9,TGTGCCAGCAGCGTAGGGAGAGATACGCAGTATTTT,CASSVGRDTQYF
TRBD2,TRBJ2-5,NA,TRBV5-1,TGCGCCAGCAGCTCTCGGACTAGCGGGGGGGCCAAGTGGGAGACCCAGTACTTC,CASSSRTSGGAKWETQYF
NA,TRBJ2-7,NA,TRBV7-9,TGTGCCAGCAATCCAGGGGGGAGCTCCTACGAGCAGTACTTC,CASNPGGSSYEQYF
NA,TRBJ2-1,NA,TRBV5-1,TGCGCCAGCAGCTCCTACAATGAGCAGTTCTTC,CASSSYNEQFF